The TCR beta chain under discussion was sequenced for a study of CD4 T cells in relation to SARS-CoV-2 and coronaviruses. Regarding this clone: Antigen unknown.

The CDR3 consists of 15 residues. V lost 2 bases and J 0 bases, leaving 9 bases between the germline ends. Per the germline V gene, CDR1 is PRHDT and CDR2 is FYEKMQ (reference sequence). Assay used: immunoSEQ multiplex PCR; TCRdb lists only in-frame clones, some missing. The sample lists about 38,000 clones, around 77% occurring once. This receptor was taken from an adult with COVID-19. The chain has TRBV13 and TRBJ2-3; no firm D call. The specimen sequenced was memory CD4+ T cells from PBMCs, cultured in vitro. The CDR3 region is CASSLFSPSTDTQYF. As DNA, the CDR3 is TGTGCCAGCAGCTTATTTTCGCCTAGCACAGATACGCAGTATTTT.